The clone carrying this T cell receptor beta chain was recorded at least ten times. The sample belongs to a study of early T cells in non-severe SARS-CoV-2 infection. Via MiXCR, TCRdb re-called the 5' RACE reads, giving one row per CDR3 protein. Seen here are about 58,000 distinct CDR3 sequences, roughly 12% observed once, and the top ten hold 3% to 4.5%. This CDR3 comprises 14 residues. Between the trimmed V and J ends, which lost 6 bases and 6 bases, there was a span of 18 bases. Germline V gene sequence: CDR1 SGHRS, CDR2 YFSETQ. The sequence was obtained from an adult who was a healthcare worker with PCR-confirmed SARS-CoV-2 infection or an uninfected control (not recorded which). Input material: whole blood. The rearrangement joins TRBV5-1 to TRBJ1-1, with no clear D. CDR3 DNA: TGCGCCAGCAAATCAGGAGGGTCCCAGGCTGAAGCTTTCTTT. Amino acid sequence: CASKSGGSQAEAFF. The full variable domain, rest sourced from reference TRBV5-1 and TRBJ1-1, is KAGVTQTPRYLIKTRGQQVTLSCSPISGHRSVSWYQQTPGQGLQFLFEYFSETQRNKGNFPGRFSGRQFSNSRSEMNVSTLELGDSALYLCASKSGGSQAEAFFGQGTRLTVV.